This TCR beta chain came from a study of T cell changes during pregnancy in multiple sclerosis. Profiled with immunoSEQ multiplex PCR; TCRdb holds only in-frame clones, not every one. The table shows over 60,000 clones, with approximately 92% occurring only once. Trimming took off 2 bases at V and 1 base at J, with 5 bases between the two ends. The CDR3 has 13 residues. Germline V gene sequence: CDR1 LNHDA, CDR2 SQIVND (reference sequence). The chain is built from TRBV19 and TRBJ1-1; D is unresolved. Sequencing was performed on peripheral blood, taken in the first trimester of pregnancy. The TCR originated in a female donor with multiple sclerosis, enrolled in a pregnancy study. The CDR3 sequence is CASSIHGNTEAFF. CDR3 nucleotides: TGTGCCAGTAGTATACACGGGAACACTGAAGCTTTCTTT.